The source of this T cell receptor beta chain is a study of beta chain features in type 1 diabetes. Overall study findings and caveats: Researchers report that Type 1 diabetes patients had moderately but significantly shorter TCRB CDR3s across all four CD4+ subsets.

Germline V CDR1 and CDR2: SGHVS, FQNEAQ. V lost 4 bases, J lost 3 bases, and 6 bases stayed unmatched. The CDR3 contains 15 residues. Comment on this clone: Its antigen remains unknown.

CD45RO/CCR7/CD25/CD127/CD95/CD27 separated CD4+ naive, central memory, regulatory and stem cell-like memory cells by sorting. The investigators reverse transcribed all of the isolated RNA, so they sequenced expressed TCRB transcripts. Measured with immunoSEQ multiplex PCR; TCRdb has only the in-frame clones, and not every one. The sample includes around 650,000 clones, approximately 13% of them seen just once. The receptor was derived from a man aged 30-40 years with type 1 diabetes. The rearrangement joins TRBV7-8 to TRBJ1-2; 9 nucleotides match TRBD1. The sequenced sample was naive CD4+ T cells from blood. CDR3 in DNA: TGTGCCAGCAGCTCGCCGGGACAGGGTGACTATGGCTACACCTTC. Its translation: CASSSPGQGDYGYTF.